These T cell receptor beta chains were read from a single sample in a study of memory CD4+ T cells and cytomegalovirus serostatus. Sequencing used immunoSEQ multiplex PCR; TCRdb keeps in-frame clones, though not all of them. Found here are around 50,000 clones, about 81% of them singletons; the top ten hold 1% to 1.2%. Sequenced sample: memory CD4+ T cells from blood. The receptor source for this set is an adult in good health and CMV-seronegative. The CDR3 runs from the conserved cysteine through the conserved F or W. Each record gives: V gene, clone size, D gene, J gene, CDR3 protein, CDR3 DNA. A D gene is named only where the DNA matches it firmly. Size is omitted from some rows. Given values are once, few, many or a class for expanded clones.

V: TRBV7-9
size: -
D: TRBD2
J: TRBJ2-7
CDR3: CASSLSGRASYEQYF
DNA: TGTGCCAGCAGCCTTAGCGGGAGGGCTTCGTACGAGCAGTACTTC

V: TRBV19
size: -
D: TRBD2
J: TRBJ2-1
CDR3: CASSKPGLAGSNEQFF
DNA: TGTGCCAGTAGTAAACCGGGACTAGCGGGATCCAATGAGCAGTTCTTC

V: TRBV7-2
size: -
D: TRBD2
J: TRBJ2-1
CDR3: CASSLATSGMYNEQFF
DNA: TGTGCCAGCAGCTTAGCGACTAGCGGCATGTACAATGAGCAGTTCTTC

V: TRBV7-2
size: -
D: TRBD1
J: TRBJ2-3
CDR3: CASSLDRGGDTQYF
DNA: TGTGCCAGCAGCTTAGATCGAGGGGGCGATACGCAGTATTTT

V: TRBV11-2
size: -
D: TRBD2
J: TRBJ2-1
CDR3: CASSLEAGGRSEQFF
DNA: TGTGCCAGCAGCTTAGAAGCGGGAGGGCGGAGTGAGCAGTTCTTC

V: TRBV7-2
size: -
D: -
J: TRBJ1-5
CDR3: CASSYQNQPQHF
DNA: TGTGCCAGCAGCTACCAGAATCAGCCCCAGCATTTT

V: TRBV4-3
size: once
D: -
J: TRBJ1-2
CDR3: CASSQVLGGRGYTF
DNA: TGCGCCAGCAGCCAAGTTCTGGGGGGCCGCGGCTACACCTTC

V: TRBV28
size: once
D: TRBD1
J: TRBJ2-4
CDR3: CASSWTGGGTKNIQYF
DNA: TGTGCCAGCAGTTGGACAGGGGGGGGGACCAAAAACATTCAGTACTTC

V: TRBV19
size: -
D: -
J: TRBJ2-5
CDR3: CASSARTALGSETQYF
DNA: TGTGCCAGTAGTGCCCGGACAGCCTTGGGTTCAGAGACCCAGTACTTC

V: TRBV4-1
size: few
D: -
J: TRBJ2-5
CDR3: CASSQQARETQYF
DNA: TGCGCCAGCAGCCAACAGGCCAGGGAGACCCAGTACTTC

V: TRBV15
size: -
D: -
J: TRBJ1-2
CDR3: CATSRARAVLNYGYTF
DNA: TGTGCCACCAGCAGAGCACGGGCAGTGTTAAACTATGGCTACACCTTC

V: TRBV19
size: -
D: -
J: TRBJ1-2
CDR3: CASSSHSGTNGYTF
DNA: TGTGCCAGTAGTAGTCATTCCGGGACTAATGGCTACACCTTC

V: TRBV19
size: -
D: TRBD1
J: TRBJ1-2
CDR3: CASSRDRVEGYTF
DNA: TGTGCCAGTAGTAGAGACAGGGTGGAAGGCTACACCTTC